The 9 T cell receptor beta chains listed next were all sequenced from one sample in a study of blood T cell repertoires in COVID-19. Some clones are missing from TCRdb's copy, which holds only in-frame ones; the method was immunoSEQ multiplex PCR. The data hold 300,000 to 450,000 clones, with more than 70% observed a single time. Sequencing was performed on PBMCs or T cells enriched from blood (not recorded which). All receptors come from a man aged 35-49 years in a cohort exposed to, infected with or recovered from COVID-19 (not recorded which).

The chain is built from TRBV19 and TRBJ1-4; D gene unclear. The CDR3 is made up of 14 amino acids. The germline CDR1 and CDR2 sequences are LNHDA and SQIVND (reference sequence). The V end lost 4 bases, the J end lost 0 bases, and 6 bases lay between the germline ends. This CDR3 reads CASSTVATNEKLFF. The DNA for the CDR3 is TGTGCCAGTAGTACAGTGGCAACTAATGAAAAACTGTTTTTT.

The rearrangement joins TRBV5-4 to TRBJ2-7; possibly TRBD2 for D (5 bases). Germline CDR1 is SGHNT and CDR2 is YYREEE (reference sequence). The CDR3 is 15 amino acids. Trimming took 0 bases from V and 2 from J, leaving 12 bases between them. This CDR3 reads CASSLGGLSAYEQYF. The CDR3 DNA reads TGTGCCAGCAGCTTGGGAGGACTTTCGGCCTACGAGCAGTACTTC.

This chain uses TRBV19 with TRBJ2-3; 8 bases align to TRBD2. Germline V lookup: CDR1 LNHDA, CDR2 SQIVND (reference sequence). After removal of 6 bases from V and 3 bases from J, the junction contained 5 bases not matched to a gene. The CDR3 is 14 residues long. In DNA form, the CDR3 reads TGTGCCAGTAGAGAGAGCGGGAGAACAGATACGCAGTATTTT. This codes for CASRESGRTDTQYF.

The J gene is TRBJ1-6, the V gene TRBV14; D is unclear. Trimming left V 4 bases short and J 1 base short, with 8 bases between. CDR1 and CDR2 (germline): SGHDN, FVKESK. The CDR3 runs to 15 residues. In DNA form, the CDR3 reads TGTGCCAGCAGCCGGAGAGGGTCCTATAATTCACCCCTCCACTTT. It translates to CASSRRGSYNSPLHF.

The chain recombines TRBV3-1 (or the pseudogene TRBV3-2) with TRBJ2-2; 9 nucleotides agree with TRBD2. The V gene's germline CDR1 is LGHDT and CDR2 YNNKEL (reference sequence). V lost 5 bases to trimming and J lost 7 bases; unmatched junction nucleotides: 17. The CDR3 spans 18 residues. The CDR3 here is CASSALDSLAGVGGELFF. DNA of the CDR3: TGTGCCAGCAGCGCTCTGGATTCATTAGCGGGAGTTGGCGGGGAGCTGTTTTTT.

The V gene is TRBV6-5, the J gene TRBJ1-1; D uncertain. Germline-derived CDR1 and CDR2 are MNHEY and SVGAGI. The CDR3 spans 15 residues. V lost 0 bases and J 0 bases, leaving 8 bases between the germline ends. CDR3 DNA: TGTGCCAGCAGTTACTCGACACCCTTGAACACTGAAGCTTTCTTT. This sequence encodes CASSYSTPLNTEAFF.

This rearrangement joins TRBV11-3 to TRBJ1-1; no clear D gene. The CDR3 runs 15 residues. The germline V and J ends were trimmed by 0 bases and 0 bases, with 8 bases remaining between them. Germline-derived CDR1 and CDR2 are SGHNT and YENEEA. CDR3 region: CASSLDGSVNTEAFF. In DNA, the CDR3 is TGTGCCAGCAGCTTAGATGGTTCGGTGAACACTGAAGCTTTCTTT.

V usage is TRBV5-4 and J usage is TRBJ1-1, with D perhaps TRBD1 (6 bases). The CDR3 is 14 residues long. The V end lost 5 bases, the J end lost 0 bases, and 11 bases lay between the germline ends. The germline gives CDR1 SGHNT, CDR2 YYREEE (reference sequence). As DNA, the CDR3 is TGTGCCAGCAGTTCGGACAGCATGAACACTGAAGCTTTCTTT. Its translation is CASSSDSMNTEAFF.

The chain combines TRBV11-2 with TRBJ1-2; 11 positions agree with TRBD1. Germline V CDR1 and CDR2: SGHAT, FQNNGV. The junction had 9 bases not matched to a gene; V was cut back by 5 bases and J by 4 bases. The CDR3 is 16 residues long. CDR3 residues: CASSPLDRGHPYGYTF. The CDR3 DNA reads as TGTGCCAGCAGCCCCCTGGACAGGGGGCACCCCTATGGCTACACCTTC.